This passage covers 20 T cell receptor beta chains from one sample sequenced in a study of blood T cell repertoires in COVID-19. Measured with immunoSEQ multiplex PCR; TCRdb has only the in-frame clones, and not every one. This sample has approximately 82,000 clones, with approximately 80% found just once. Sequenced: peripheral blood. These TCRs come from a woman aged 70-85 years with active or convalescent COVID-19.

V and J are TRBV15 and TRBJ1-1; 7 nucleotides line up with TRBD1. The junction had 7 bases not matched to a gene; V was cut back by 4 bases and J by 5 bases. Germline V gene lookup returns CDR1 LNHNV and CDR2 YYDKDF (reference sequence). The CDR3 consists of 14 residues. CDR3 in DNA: TGTGCCACCAGCACAGACAGGGATGGTACTGAAGCTTTCTTT. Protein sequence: CATSTDRDGTEAFF. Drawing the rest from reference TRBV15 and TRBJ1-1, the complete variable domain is DAMVIQNPRYQVTQFGKPVTLSCSQTLNHNVMYWYQQKSSQAPKLLFHYYDKDFNNEADTPDNFQSRRPNTSFCFLDIRSPGLGDTAMYLCATSTDRDGTEAFFGQGTRLTVV.

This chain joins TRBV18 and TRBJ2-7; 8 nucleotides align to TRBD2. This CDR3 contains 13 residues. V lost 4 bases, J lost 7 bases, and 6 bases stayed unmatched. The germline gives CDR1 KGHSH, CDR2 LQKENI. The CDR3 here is CASSHGPGGEQYF. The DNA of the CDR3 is TGTGCCAGCTCACACGGACCGGGAGGGGAGCAGTACTTC.

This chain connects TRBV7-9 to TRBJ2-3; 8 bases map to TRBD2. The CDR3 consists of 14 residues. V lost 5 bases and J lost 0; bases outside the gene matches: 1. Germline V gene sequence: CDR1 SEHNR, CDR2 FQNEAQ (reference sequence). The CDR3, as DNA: TGTGCCAGCAGCCGGGGGGGGAGCACAGATACGCAGTATTTT. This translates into CASSRGGSTDTQYF.

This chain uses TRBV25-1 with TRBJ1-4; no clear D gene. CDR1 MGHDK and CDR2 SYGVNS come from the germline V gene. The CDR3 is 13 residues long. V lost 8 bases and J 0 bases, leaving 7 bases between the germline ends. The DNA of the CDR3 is TGTGCCAGCCCGAGTGCAACTAATGAAAAACTGTTTTTT. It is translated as CASPSATNEKLFF. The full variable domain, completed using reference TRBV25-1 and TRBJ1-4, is EADIYQTPRYLVIGTGKKITLECSQTMGHDKMYWYQQDPGMELHLIHYSYGVNSTEKGDLSSESTVSRIRTEHFPLTLESARPSHTSQYLCASPSATNEKLFFGSGTQLSVL.

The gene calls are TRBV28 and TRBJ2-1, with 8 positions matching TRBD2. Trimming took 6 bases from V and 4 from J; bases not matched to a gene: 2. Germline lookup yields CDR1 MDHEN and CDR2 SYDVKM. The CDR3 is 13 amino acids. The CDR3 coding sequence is TGTGCCAGCAGGGCGGGGGGATACAATGAGCAGTTCTTC. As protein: CASRAGGYNEQFF. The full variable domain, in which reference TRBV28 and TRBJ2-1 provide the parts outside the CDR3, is DVKVTQSSRYLVKRTGEKVFLECVQDMDHENMFWYRQDPGLGLRLIYFSYDVKMKEKGDIPEGYSVSREKKERFSLILESASTNQTSMYLCASRAGGYNEQFFGPGTRLTVL.

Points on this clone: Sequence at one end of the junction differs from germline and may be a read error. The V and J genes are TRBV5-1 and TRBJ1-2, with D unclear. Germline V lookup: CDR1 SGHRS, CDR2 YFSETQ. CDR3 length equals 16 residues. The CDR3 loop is CASSLAPVGGQEILSF. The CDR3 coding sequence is TGCGCCAGCAGCTTGGCCCCAGTCGGAGGGCAGGAGATTTTATCCTTC.

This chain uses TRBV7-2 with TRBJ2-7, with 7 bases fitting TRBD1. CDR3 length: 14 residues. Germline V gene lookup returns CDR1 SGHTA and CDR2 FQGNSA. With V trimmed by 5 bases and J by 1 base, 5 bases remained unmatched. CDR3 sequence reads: CASSPGTVSYEQYF. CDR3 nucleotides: TGTGCCAGCAGCCCCGGGACAGTGTCCTACGAGCAGTACTTC.

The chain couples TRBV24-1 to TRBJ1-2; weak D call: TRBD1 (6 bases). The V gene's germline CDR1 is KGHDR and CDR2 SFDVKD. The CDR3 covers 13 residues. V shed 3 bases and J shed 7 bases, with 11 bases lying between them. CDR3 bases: TGTGCCACCAGTGATAACAGGGCCTCTGGCTACACCTTC. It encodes CATSDNRASGYTF.

CDR3 protein: CATSTADNGYTF. CDR3 DNA sequence: TGTGCCACCAGTACTGCGGATAATGGCTACACCTTC. The chain couples TRBV24-1 to TRBJ1-2; D unclear. V was shortened by 6 bases and J by 6 bases, with 10 bases between the two germline ends. This CDR3 comprises 12 residues. In germline, CDR1 is KGHDR, CDR2 SFDVKD.

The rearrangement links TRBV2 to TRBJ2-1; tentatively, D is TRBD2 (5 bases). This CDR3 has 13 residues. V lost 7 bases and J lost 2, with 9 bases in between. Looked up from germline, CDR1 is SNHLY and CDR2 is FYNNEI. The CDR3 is CASNPGTYNEQFF. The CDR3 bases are TGTGCCAGCAACCCCGGGACCTACAATGAGCAGTTCTTC.

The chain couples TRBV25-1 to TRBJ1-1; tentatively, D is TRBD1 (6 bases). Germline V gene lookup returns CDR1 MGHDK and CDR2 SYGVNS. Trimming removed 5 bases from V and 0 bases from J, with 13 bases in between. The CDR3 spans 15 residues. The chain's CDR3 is CASSPRTDMNTEAFF. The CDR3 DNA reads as TGTGCCAGCAGTCCAAGGACAGATATGAACACTGAAGCTTTCTTT. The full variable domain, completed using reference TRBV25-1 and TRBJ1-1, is EADIYQTPRYLVIGTGKKITLECSQTMGHDKMYWYQQDPGMELHLIHYSYGVNSTEKGDLSSESTVSRIRTEHFPLTLESARPSHTSQYLCASSPRTDMNTEAFFGQGTRLTVV.

The CDR3 DNA sequence: TGTGCCAGCAGGAGGGATTTATATGAAAAACTGTTTTTT. It encodes CASRRDLYEKLFF. The chain links TRBV11-2 to TRBJ1-4; D not certain. Germline V gene data show CDR1 as SGHAT and CDR2 as FQNNGV. CDR3 length: 13 residues. V lost 6 bases to trimming and J lost 6 bases, with 11 bases between them.

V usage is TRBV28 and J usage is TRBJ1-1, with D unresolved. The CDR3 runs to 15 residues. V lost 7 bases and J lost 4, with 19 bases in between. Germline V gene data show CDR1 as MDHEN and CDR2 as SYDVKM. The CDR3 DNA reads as TGTGCCAGCATTCGAGGGTATGGCCGGATCACTGAAGCTTTCTTT. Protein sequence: CASIRGYGRITEAFF.

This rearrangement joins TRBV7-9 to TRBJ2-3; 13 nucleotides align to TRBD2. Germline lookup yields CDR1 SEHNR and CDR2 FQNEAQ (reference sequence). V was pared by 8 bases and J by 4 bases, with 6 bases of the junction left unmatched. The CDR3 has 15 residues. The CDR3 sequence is CASPPTSGGADTQYF. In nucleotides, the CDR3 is TGTGCCAGCCCACCCACTAGCGGGGGGGCAGATACGCAGTATTTT.

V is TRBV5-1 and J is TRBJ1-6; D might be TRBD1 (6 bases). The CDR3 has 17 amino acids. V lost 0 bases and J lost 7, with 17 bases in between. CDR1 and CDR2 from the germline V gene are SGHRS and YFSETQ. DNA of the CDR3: TGCGCCAGCAGCTTGGATCTCCCCGGACAGCCAAATTCACCCCTCCACTTT. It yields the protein CASSLDLPGQPNSPLHF.

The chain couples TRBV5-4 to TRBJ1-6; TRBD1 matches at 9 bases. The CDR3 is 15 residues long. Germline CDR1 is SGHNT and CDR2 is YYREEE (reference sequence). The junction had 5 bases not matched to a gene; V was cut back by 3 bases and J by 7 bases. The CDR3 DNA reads TGTGCCAGCAGCTGGGGACAGGGCGGGAATTCACCCCTCCACTTT. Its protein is CASSWGQGGNSPLHF.

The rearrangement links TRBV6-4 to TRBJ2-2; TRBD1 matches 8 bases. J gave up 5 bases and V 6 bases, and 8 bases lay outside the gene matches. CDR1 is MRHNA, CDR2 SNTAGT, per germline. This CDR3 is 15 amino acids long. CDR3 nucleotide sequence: TGTGCCAGCAGCCAGGGGGCGTTTGGAACCGGGGAGCTGTTTTTT. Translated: CASSQGAFGTGELFF.

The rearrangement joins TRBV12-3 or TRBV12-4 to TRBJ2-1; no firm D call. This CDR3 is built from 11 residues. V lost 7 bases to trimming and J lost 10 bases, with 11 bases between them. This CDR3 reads CASTTYQEQFF. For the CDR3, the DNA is TGTGCCAGCACCACATACCAAGAGCAGTTCTTC.

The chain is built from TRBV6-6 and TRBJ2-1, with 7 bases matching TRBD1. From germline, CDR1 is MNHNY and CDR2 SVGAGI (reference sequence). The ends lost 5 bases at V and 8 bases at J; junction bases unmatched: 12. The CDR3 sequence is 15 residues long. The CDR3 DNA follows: TGTGCCAGCAGTAAACAGGGGAAGGGGTATTATGAGCAGTTCTTC. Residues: CASSKQGKGYYEQFF.

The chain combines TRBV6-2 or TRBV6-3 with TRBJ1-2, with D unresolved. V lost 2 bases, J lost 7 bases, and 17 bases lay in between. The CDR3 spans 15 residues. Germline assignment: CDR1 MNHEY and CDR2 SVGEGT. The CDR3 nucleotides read TGTGCCAGCAGTTACCGCGGCAGTCTTCCTCTTGGCTACACCTTC. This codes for CASSYRGSLPLGYTF.